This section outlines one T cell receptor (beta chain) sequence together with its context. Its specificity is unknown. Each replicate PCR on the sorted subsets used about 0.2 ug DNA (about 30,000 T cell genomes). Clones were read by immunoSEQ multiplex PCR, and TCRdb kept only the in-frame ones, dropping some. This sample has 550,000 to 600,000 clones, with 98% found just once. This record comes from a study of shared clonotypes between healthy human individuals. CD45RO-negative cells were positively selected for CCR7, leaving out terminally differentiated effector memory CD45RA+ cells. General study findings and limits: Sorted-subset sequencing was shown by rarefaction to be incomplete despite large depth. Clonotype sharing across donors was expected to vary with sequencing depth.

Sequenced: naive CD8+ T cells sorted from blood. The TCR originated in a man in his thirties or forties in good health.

CDR3 DNA: TGCGCCAGCAGCCAAATATCTAGCGGGGGAGCCTACAATGAGCAGTTCTTC. Translation gives CASSQISSGGAYNEQFF. The V call is TRBV4-3, the J call TRBJ2-1, with 10 bases that match TRBD2. Germline CDR1 LGHNA, CDR2 YSLEER. V was pared by 2 bases and J by 2 bases, with 6 bases of the junction left unmatched. The CDR3 totals 17 residues.